This record covers a single TCR beta chain. This record belongs to a study of cytomegalovirus exposure and HLA in healthy donors. Across the study: A preliminary data release comprised tens of millions of unique TCRs obtained from HLA-typed donors.

The CDR3 extends over 16 amino acids. In germline, CDR1 is MNHNY, CDR2 SVGAGI (reference sequence). Trimming took 6 bases from V and 3 from J, leaving 20 bases between them. 13 Jbeta primers and 60 Vbeta primers were used for the PCR. The method was immunoSEQ multiplex PCR; TCRdb's version includes in-frame clones alone and lacks a portion of them. The table includes more than 150,000 clones, just under 80% detected once. The receptor comes from a woman aged 45-65 years in good health and CMV-seropositive. The chain has TRBV6-6 and TRBJ2-5, with D possibly being TRBD2 (6 bases). The source material was PBMCs. The CDR3 spells CASSSTKTGGKETQYF. The CDR3 nucleotides read TGTGCCAGCAGCTCAACGAAGACCGGGGGAAAAGAGACCCAGTACTTC.